This T cell receptor (beta chain) originates from a study of shared clonotypes between healthy human individuals. The CDR3 has 16 residues. Germline CDR1 and CDR2: MGHDK and SYGVNS. V gave up 4 bases and J gave up 2 bases; unmatched junction bases: 10. Points on this clone: Its antigen is still unknown.

Method: immunoSEQ multiplex PCR; TCRdb's copy keeps in-frame clones and lacks some. The sample lists some 1 million clones, under 80% occurring once. Findings of the study overall: In general, naive subsets displayed greater estimated richness than memory subsets did.

Sequences were obtained from memory CD4+ T cells sorted from blood. Subset here: CD45RA-negative fraction. The rearrangement uses TRBV25-1 and TRBJ2-7, with 8 bases identical to TRBD1. The TCR originated in a man aged 18 to 29 in good health. CDR3 sequence: CASSAQRQGPPYEQYF. The CDR3 bases are TGTGCCAGCAGTGCTCAGAGACAGGGGCCTCCCTACGAGCAGTACTTC.